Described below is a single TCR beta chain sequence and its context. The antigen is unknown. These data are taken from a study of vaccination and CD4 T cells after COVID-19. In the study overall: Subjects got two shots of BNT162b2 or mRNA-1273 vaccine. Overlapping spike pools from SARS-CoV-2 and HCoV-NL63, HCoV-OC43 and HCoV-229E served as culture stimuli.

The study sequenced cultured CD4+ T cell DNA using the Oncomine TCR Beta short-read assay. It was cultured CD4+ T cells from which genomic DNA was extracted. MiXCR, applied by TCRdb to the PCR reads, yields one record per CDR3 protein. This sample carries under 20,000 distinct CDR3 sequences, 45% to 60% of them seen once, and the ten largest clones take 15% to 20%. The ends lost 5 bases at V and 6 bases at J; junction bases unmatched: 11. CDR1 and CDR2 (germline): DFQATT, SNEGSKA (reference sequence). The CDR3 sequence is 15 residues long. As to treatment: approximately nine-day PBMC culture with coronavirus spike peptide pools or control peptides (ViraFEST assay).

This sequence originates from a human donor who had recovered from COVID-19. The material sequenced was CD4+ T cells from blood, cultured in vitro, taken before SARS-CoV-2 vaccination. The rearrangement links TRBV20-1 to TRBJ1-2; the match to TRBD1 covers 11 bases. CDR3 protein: CSALRTGGHNNGYTF. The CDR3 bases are TGCAGTGCTCTCCGGACAGGGGGCCACAATAATGGCTACACCTTC.